Here is one T cell receptor (beta chain) with its context. Its antigen is not known. Assay: immunoSEQ multiplex PCR; the TCRdb copy retains only in-frame clones and omits some. The sample has 40,000 to 50,000 clones; approximately 85% are singletons. The sample comes from a study of radiotherapy plus CTLA-4 blockade in lung cancer. Study at large: Around 19% of patients responded objectively, and about 32% achieved disease control. Whole-study results and caveats: Reports state that early shifts in blood T cell clones, with interferon-beta, best predicted response. In blood, tumor-derived TCR clones expanded after radiotherapy plus ipilimumab.

Chemo-refractory metastatic non-small-cell lung cancer patients received focal radiation with ipilimumab CTLA-4 blockade. The CDR3 covers 14 residues. The clonotype comes from a human donor with non-small cell lung cancer who had stable disease on radiotherapy plus ipilimumab. The rearrangement uses TRBV21-1 and TRBJ1-4; the D call in the table, TRBD1, was not verified against the DNA. TRBV21-1 is labeled a pseudogene. This material consisted of peripheral blood, taken from a patient treated with radiotherapy plus ipilimumab. DNA for the CDR3: TGTGCCAGCAGGACAGGACAGGTCAATGAAAAACTGTTTTTT. It yields the protein CASRTGQVNEKLFF.